These 27 T cell receptor beta chains originate from one sample sequenced in a study of blood T cells in healthy people across ages (dated by TCRdb to about 2015). The library was made by 5' RACE. The listed sequencing device is Illumina HiSeq 2500. A second PCR of about 6 to 11 cycles was performed with a sample-barcoded 5' primer and a J-beta primer mix. TCRdb cleaned the public reads at Q25 with fastp, built clones with MiXCR and kept in-frame beta chains. Identical CDR3 proteins give one entry, which carries the most common genes and DNA. The sample table records 1.5 million to 2 million distinct CDR3 sequences; roughly 52% of these occur just once. Of the sample, 2.1% is held by the ten largest clones. Sequencing input: blood. These receptors all come from a woman in her 40s in good health.

This clonotype has a handful of counts. The rearrangement joins TRBV12-3 or TRBV12-4 to TRBJ1-5; TRBD1 aligns across 9 bases. This CDR3 spans 16 amino acids. After removal of 6 bases from V and 1 base from J, the junction contained 7 bases not matched to a gene. For the CDR3, the DNA is TGTGCCAGCAGCAGGGACAGGGAGAGCAGCAATCAGCCCCAGCATTTT. It specifies CASSRDRESSNQPQHF.

This clonotype was seen a few times. The J gene is TRBJ2-6, the V gene TRBV25-1; possibly TRBD1 for D (6 bases). The CDR3 spans 12 residues. Germline V gives CDR1 MGHDK, CDR2 SYGVNS. V lost 6 bases and J lost 9, with 9 bases in between. The CDR3 is CASRQDSNVLTF. The CDR3 DNA sequence: TGTGCCAGCAGGCAGGACAGCAACGTCCTGACTTTC.

The chain is built from TRBV7-2 and TRBJ1-2, with TRBD1 matching over 8 bases. Germline V gives CDR1 SGHTA, CDR2 FQGNSA. V gave up 5 bases and J gave up 7 bases; unmatched junction bases: 6. The CDR3 spans 13 residues. CDR3 nucleotide sequence: TGTGCCAGCAGCATAGGACAGGGCCGTGGCTACACCTTC. It codes for CASSIGQGRGYTF. The variable domain in full, completed from reference TRBV7-2 and TRBJ1-2, reads GAGVSQSPSNKVTEKGKDVELRCDPISGHTALYWYRQSLGQGLEFLIYFQGNSAPDKSGLPSDRFSAERTGGSVSTLTIQRTQQEDSAVYLCASSIGQGRGYTFGSGTRLTVV.

This clonotype has only one observation. The chain employs TRBV5-1 and TRBJ2-4; no clear D gene. The V end lost 5 bases, the J end lost 5 bases, and 11 bases lay between the germline ends. Germline CDR1 and CDR2: SGHRS and YFSETQ. The CDR3 runs to 13 residues. CDR3 in DNA: TGCGCCAGCAGGCCAACCGGGCAAAACATTCAGTACTTC. The encoded protein is CASRPTGQNIQYF.

The table lists this clonotype with a few counts. The rearrangement uses TRBV6-5 and TRBJ1-2; maybe TRBD1 (6 bases). The CDR3 has 12 residues. V lost 7 bases to trimming and J lost 8 bases, with 14 bases between them. Germline lookup yields CDR1 MNHEY and CDR2 SVGAGI. This chain's CDR3 is CASTQGRGGYTF. The CDR3 DNA is TGTGCCAGCACCCAGGGCAGGGGAGGCTACACCTTC.

This clonotype was observed once. This chain joins TRBV27 and TRBJ2-1; 10 positions agree with TRBD2. Trimming removed 5 bases from V and 15 bases from J; junction bases left unmatched: 13. This CDR3 has 14 amino acids. Germline V gene sequence: CDR1 MNHEY, CDR2 SMNVEV (reference sequence). The CDR3 nucleotides are TGTGCCAGCAGTGAACGAGCGGGGGGGCGAGTAAGGTTCTTC. As protein: CASSERAGGRVRFF.

V usage is TRBV28 and J usage is TRBJ1-5; no firm D call. Per the germline V gene, CDR1 is MDHEN and CDR2 is SYDVKM. CDR3 length equals 15 residues. With 4 bases removed from V and 1 base from J, the gap between germline ends came to 11 bases. CDR3 bases: TGTGCCAGCAGTTCCCCCGGGTCGAGCAATCAGCCCCAGCATTTT. This sequence encodes CASSSPGSSNQPQHF.

The chain is built from TRBV24-1 and TRBJ2-1; D is unresolved. Trimming took 4 bases from V and 6 from J, leaving 18 bases between them. The CDR3 sequence is 16 residues long. Germline values: CDR1 KGHDR, CDR2 SFDVKD. Here the CDR3 DNA reads TGTGCCACCAGTGACCGCGGTGGCGGAGTGCTCAATGAGCAGTTCTTC. This sequence encodes CATSDRGGGVLNEQFF.

The chain uses TRBV28 and TRBJ2-7, with D possibly being TRBD1 (5 bases). V was trimmed by 4 bases and J by 2 bases, leaving 9 bases between them. The CDR3 is 13 amino acids. Germline V CDR1 and CDR2: MDHEN, SYDVKM. CDR3 coding DNA: TGTGCCAGCAGTTCACAGGTTCCCTACGAGCAGTACTTC. It specifies CASSSQVPYEQYF. Variable domain in full (rest from reference TRBV28 and TRBJ2-7): DVKVTQSSRYLVKRTGEKVFLECVQDMDHENMFWYRQDPGLGLRLIYFSYDVKMKEKGDIPEGYSVSREKKERFSLILESASTNQTSMYLCASSSQVPYEQYFGPGTRLTVT.

The chain is built from TRBV5-5 and TRBJ2-1, with 7 bases matching TRBD1. This CDR3 has 15 amino acids. CDR1 is SGHKS, CDR2 YYEKEE, per germline (reference sequence). The V segment lost 9 bases and the J segment 4 bases; nucleotides outside the gene matches: 13. The chain's CDR3 is CATNTPGQIYNEQFF. The CDR3 DNA reads as TGTGCCACCAACACTCCGGGACAGATTTACAATGAGCAGTTCTTC.

The sample holds a few counts of this clonotype. This chain links TRBV6-6 with TRBJ1-6; a weak D match, TRBD1 (5 bases). Trimming took 6 bases from V and 8 from J, leaving 8 bases between them. The CDR3 extends over 12 amino acids. The germline V gene has CDR1 MNHNY and CDR2 SVGAGI (reference sequence). CDR3 residues: CASSTGDSPLHF. As DNA, the CDR3 is TGTGCCAGCAGCACGGGGGATTCACCCCTCCACTTT.

In the case of this clonotype: Relative to the germline gene, one junction end is altered; a read error may explain this. The DNA for the CDR3 is TGCGCCAGCAGCCAAGAAGGGACAGGGGCTTCCTACAATGAGCTGTTCTTC. This sequence encodes CASSQEGTGASYNELFF. The chain combines TRBV4-3 with TRBJ2-1; 10 bases align to TRBD1. Per the germline V gene, CDR1 is LGHNA and CDR2 is YSLEER. The CDR3 spans 17 residues.

V and J are TRBV20-1 and TRBJ1-6; D remains ambiguous. CDR1 DFQATT and CDR2 SNEGSKA come from the germline V gene (reference sequence). Trimming took off 5 bases at V and 0 bases at J, with 23 bases between the two ends. The CDR3 extends over 19 amino acids. CDR3 amino acids: CSAPSLLDTASSYNSPLHF. The CDR3 nucleotides are TGCAGTGCTCCCTCCCTCCTCGACACAGCTAGCTCCTATAATTCACCCCTCCACTTT.

This clonotype occurred a few times. The chain links TRBV9 to TRBJ2-3, with unresolved D. CDR3 length equals 15 residues. Trimming removed 0 bases from V and 0 bases from J, with 8 bases in between. Germline V CDR1 and CDR2: SGDLS, YYNGEE. In DNA, the CDR3 is TGTGCCAGCAGCGTAGACGGGTTAAGCACAGATACGCAGTATTTT. Protein: CASSVDGLSTDTQYF.

The chain joins TRBV6-6 to TRBJ2-1, with TRBD2 matching 9 bases. The V segment lost 6 bases and the J segment 4 bases; nucleotides outside the gene matches: 7. The CDR3 contains 15 residues. Germline lookup yields CDR1 MNHNY and CDR2 SVGAGI (reference sequence). Here the CDR3 DNA reads TGTGCCAGCAGCCTCTGGGCGGGGGGGTACAATGAGCAGTTCTTC. Translating gives CASSLWAGGYNEQFF.

In this sample, this clonotype turned up once. The J gene is TRBJ2-5, the V gene TRBV12-5; D may be TRBD1 or TRBD2 (5 bases each). Germline V CDR1 and CDR2: LGHNT, FRNRAP. CDR3 length equals 18 residues. V lost 1 base, J lost 4 bases, and 22 bases lay in between. CDR3 sequence (DNA): TGTGCTAGTGGTTTGGGTATGGCCCGGGGCCAAGGAGGAGAGACCCAGTACTTC. Its protein product is CASGLGMARGQGGETQYF.

This clonotype has a handful of counts. The rearrangement joins TRBV20-1 to TRBJ2-5; D ambiguous. The CDR3 is 14 residues long. V lost 8 bases to trimming and J lost 2 bases, with 18 bases between them. CDR1 DFQATT and CDR2 SNEGSKA come from the germline V gene (reference sequence). The CDR3 DNA follows: TGCAGTACCACGGATGGTGTGGGACAAGAGACCCAGTACTTC. This translates into CSTTDGVGQETQYF.

The genes are TRBV20-1 and TRBJ2-5, with D possibly being TRBD1 (5 bases). V was shortened by 4 bases and J by 4 bases, with 16 bases between the two germline ends. The CDR3 runs to 14 residues. The germline V gene has CDR1 DFQATT and CDR2 SNEGSKA (reference sequence). Here the CDR3 DNA reads TGCAGTGCTAAAGGTGCAGGGAAGGGAGAGACCCAGTACTTC. Translated: CSAKGAGKGETQYF.

The J gene is TRBJ2-7, the V gene TRBV5-1; 9 bases match TRBD2. Germline assignment: CDR1 SGHRS and CDR2 YFSETQ. The CDR3 runs 16 residues. With 3 bases clipped from V and 1 base from J, the junction kept 8 bases outside the gene matches. CDR3 DNA sequence: TGCGCCAGCAGCTCCTCCAGCGGGGGGCCTTCCTACGAGCAGTACTTC. Translation gives CASSSSSGGPSYEQYF.

This clonotype was seen a handful of times. The chain joins TRBV4-3 to TRBJ2-1; D call uncertain. The CDR3 is 15 amino acids. The V gene lost 4 bases and the J gene lost 8 bases, with 18 bases spanning the gap. Germline values: CDR1 LGHNA, CDR2 YSLEER. CDR3 sequence reads: CASSLTTAPSYEQFF. CDR3 DNA sequence: TGCGCCAGCAGCCTAACGACTGCTCCCTCATATGAGCAGTTCTTC.

The chain carries TRBV6-5 and TRBJ2-7; 8 nucleotides line up with TRBD1. The germline gives CDR1 MNHEY, CDR2 SVGAGI. The CDR3 runs 13 residues. Germline trimming cut 8 bases from V and 4 bases from J; bases unmatched to any gene: 7. CDR3 sequence reads: CASGQGAIYEQYF. CDR3 nucleotide sequence: TGTGCCAGCGGCCAGGGGGCCATTTACGAGCAGTACTTC.

Concerning this clonotype: At one end the junction does not follow the germline gene, possibly because of a read error. This chain connects TRBV19 to TRBJ2-1; 8 nucleotides match TRBD2. Gene TRBJ2-7 matches the end of the DNA better, so the J call may be wrong. Per germline, CDR1 LNHDA and CDR2 SQIVND (reference sequence). The CDR3 runs to 15 residues. CDR3 loop: CTSSIGTSLYNEQYF. The DNA of the CDR3 is TGTACCAGTAGTATTGGGACTAGTTTATACAATGAGCAGTACTTC.

This clonotype has just one count. One junction end does not reproduce the germline sequence, and a read error may be involved. The chain couples TRBV6-5 to TRBJ1-2; possible D gene TRBD1, 5 bases. The CDR3 extends over 14 amino acids. Germline CDR1 and CDR2: MNHEY and SVGAGI. CDR3 bases: TGTGCCAGCAGTTCCCGAGGTGCCGTTGGGGCAGTCAGCTTC. As protein: CASSSRGAVGAVSF.

The chain recombines TRBV6-5 with TRBJ2-3; D is unresolved. This CDR3 is 16 amino acids long. Germline loops: CDR1 MNHEY, CDR2 SVGAGI. V gave up 0 bases and J gave up 0 bases, with 10 bases separating them. CDR3 amino acids: CASSYSLRPSTDTQYF. The CDR3 DNA follows: TGTGCCAGCAGTTACTCGTTAAGACCGAGCACAGATACGCAGTATTTT.

This sequence joins TRBV5-1 and TRBJ2-1; perhaps TRBD1 as D (9 bases). Trimming removed 4 bases from V and 4 bases from J, with 24 bases in between. Germline V lookup: CDR1 SGHRS, CDR2 YFSETQ. The CDR3 spans 18 residues. The CDR3 sequence: CASSPQPGGDRAYNEQFF. CDR3 nucleotides: TGCGCCAGCAGCCCTCAACCGGGGGGGGACAGGGCTTACAATGAGCAGTTCTTC.

The table lists this clonotype with a count of one. This chain links TRBV7-3 with TRBJ1-2, with TRBD1 identical over 7 bases. The trim removed 3 bases at V and 9 bases at J, leaving 22 bases unmatched. The CDR3 is 18 residues long. Germline V CDR1 and CDR2: SGHTA, FQGTGA. This CDR3 is CASSFFGQDLERRYSYTF. In DNA, the CDR3 is TGTGCCAGCAGCTTCTTTGGACAGGACCTCGAACGGCGGTATAGCTACACCTTC.

This clonotype has more than one count but fewer than ten. V is TRBV7-2 and J is TRBJ1-2, with D possibly matching TRBD1 (5 bases). V lost 4 bases, J lost 5 bases, and 14 bases lay in between. Germline assignment: CDR1 SGHTA and CDR2 FQGNSA. The CDR3 covers 14 residues. The CDR3 bases are TGTGCCAGCAGCTCGGATCTTGGGGGATATGGCTACACCTTC. This codes for CASSSDLGGYGYTF.